The 6 T cell receptor beta chains in this list originate from one sample, sequenced in a study of CD8+ T cells in alopecia areata. Treatment specified: oral pan-JAK inhibitor, 5-10 mg twice daily. Extracted RNA was reverse transcribed, and the resulting cDNA served as sequencing template. Data came from immunoSEQ multiplex PCR; TCRdb stores just in-frame clones and leaves some out. The data show 95,000 to 110,000 clones, under 90% seen once. The sample here was CD8+ T cells sorted from blood, taken around week 31, from a patient treated with tofacitinib. The receptors were sampled from a human donor with alopecia areata.

The rearrangement uses TRBV10-1 and TRBJ2-4, with D possibly matching TRBD1 (6 bases). The CDR3 runs to 15 residues. Between the trimmed V and J ends, which lost 4 bases and 0 bases, there was a span of 10 bases. CDR1 is WNHNN and CDR2 is SYGVQD in the germline V gene (reference sequence). The CDR3 bases are TGCGCCAGCAGTGCTACAGGGCTAGCCAAAAACATTCAGTACTTC. It specifies CASSATGLAKNIQYF.

The chain carries TRBV29-1 and TRBJ2-7; 13 bases line up with TRBD2. Germline V CDR1 and CDR2: SQVTM, ANQGSEA. V was clipped by 5 bases and J by 9 bases; unmatched bases: 13. The CDR3 totals 15 residues. This chain's CDR3 is CSVTKPGLAGHPQYF. The CDR3 DNA reads as TGCAGCGTTACCAAACCGGGACTAGCGGGACATCCGCAGTACTTC.

This chain links TRBV27 with TRBJ2-1, with TRBD1 matching over 7 bases. CDR1 is MNHEY, CDR2 SMNVEV, per germline (reference sequence). The CDR3 is 13 residues long. V was clipped by 4 bases and J by 5 bases; unmatched bases: 2. CDR3 DNA sequence: TGTGCCAGCAGTTGGGGACAGAACAATGAGCAGTTCTTC. Protein sequence: CASSWGQNNEQFF.

The CDR3 protein is CASSLSFEGTYGYTF. As DNA, the CDR3 is TGTGCCAGCAGCTTAAGTTTCGAGGGTACCTATGGCTACACCTTC. The genes are TRBV7-9 and TRBJ1-2, with no clear D. The CDR3 length is 15 residues. Trimming stripped 2 bases from V and 4 bases from J, with 14 bases between. Germline CDR1 SEHNR, CDR2 FQNEAQ (reference sequence).

V and J are TRBV27 and TRBJ1-1; TRBD1 matches at 7 bases. The CDR3 has 16 amino acids. Germline V lookup: CDR1 MNHEY, CDR2 SMNVEV (reference sequence). After removal of 0 bases from V and 3 bases from J, the junction contained 7 bases not matched to a gene. The CDR3 sequence is CASSLSLDRPYTEAFF. DNA of the CDR3: TGTGCCAGCAGTTTATCGTTGGACAGGCCCTACACTGAAGCTTTCTTT.

The chain is built from TRBV6-1 and TRBJ2-7; TRBD1 matches 8 bases. This CDR3 has 15 residues. The ends lost 0 bases at V and 5 bases at J; junction bases unmatched: 6. CDR1 is MNHNS, CDR2 SASEGT, per germline. The CDR3 DNA follows: TGTGCCAGCAGTGAAGCCGCAGGGGGCTTGGACGAGCAGTACTTC. Its protein product is CASSEAAGGLDEQYF.